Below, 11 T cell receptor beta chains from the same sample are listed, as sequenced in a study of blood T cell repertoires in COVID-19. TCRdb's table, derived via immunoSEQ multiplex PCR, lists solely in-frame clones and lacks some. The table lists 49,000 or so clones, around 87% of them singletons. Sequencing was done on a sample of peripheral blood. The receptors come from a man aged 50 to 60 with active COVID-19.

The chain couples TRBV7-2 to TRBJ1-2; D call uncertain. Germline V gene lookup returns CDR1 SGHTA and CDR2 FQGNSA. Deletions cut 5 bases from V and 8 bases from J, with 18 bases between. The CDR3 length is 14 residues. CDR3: CASSPSWGTGGYTF. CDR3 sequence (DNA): TGTGCCAGCAGCCCTTCGTGGGGTACGGGGGGCTACACCTTC.

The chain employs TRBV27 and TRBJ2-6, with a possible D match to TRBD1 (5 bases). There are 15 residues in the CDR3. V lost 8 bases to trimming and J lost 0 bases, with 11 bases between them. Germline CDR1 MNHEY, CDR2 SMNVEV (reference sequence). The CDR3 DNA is TGTGCCAGCTGCCAACAGGACTCTGGGGCCAACGTCCTGACTTTC. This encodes CASCQQDSGANVLTF.

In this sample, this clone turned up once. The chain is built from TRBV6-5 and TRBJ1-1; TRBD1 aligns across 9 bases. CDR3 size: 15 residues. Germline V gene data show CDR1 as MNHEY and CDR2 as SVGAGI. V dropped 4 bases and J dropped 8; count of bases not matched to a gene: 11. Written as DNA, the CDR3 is TGTGCCAGCAGTTCCGGGACAGGGCTATTCTCCGAAGCTTTCTTT. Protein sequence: CASSSGTGLFSEAFF.

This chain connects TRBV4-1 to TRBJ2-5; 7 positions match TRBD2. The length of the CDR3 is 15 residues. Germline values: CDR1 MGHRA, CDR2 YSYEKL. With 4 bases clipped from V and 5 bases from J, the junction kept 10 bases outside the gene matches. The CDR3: CASSLLADALETQYF. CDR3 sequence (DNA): TGCGCCAGCAGCCTGCTAGCGGACGCGTTGGAGACCCAGTACTTC.

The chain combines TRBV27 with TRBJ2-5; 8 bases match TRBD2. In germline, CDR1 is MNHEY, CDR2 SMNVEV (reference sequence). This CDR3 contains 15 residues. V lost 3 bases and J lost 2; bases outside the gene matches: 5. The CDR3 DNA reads TGTGCCAGCAGTTTCGCCCGGGGGGGGCAAGAGACCCAGTACTTC. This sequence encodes CASSFARGGQETQYF.

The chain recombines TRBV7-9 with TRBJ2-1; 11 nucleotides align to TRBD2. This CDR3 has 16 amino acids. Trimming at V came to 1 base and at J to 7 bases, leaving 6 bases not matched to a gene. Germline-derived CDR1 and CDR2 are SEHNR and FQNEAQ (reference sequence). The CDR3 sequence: CASSLVVASGRNEQFF. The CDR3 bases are TGTGCCAGCAGCTTAGTTGTGGCTAGCGGGAGGAATGAGCAGTTCTTC.

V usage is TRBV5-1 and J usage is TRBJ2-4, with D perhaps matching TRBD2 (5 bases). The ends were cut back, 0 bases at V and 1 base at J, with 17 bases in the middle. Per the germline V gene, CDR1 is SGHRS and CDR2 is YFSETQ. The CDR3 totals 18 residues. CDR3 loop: CASSLAESATGAKNIQYF. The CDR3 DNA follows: TGCGCCAGCAGCTTGGCCGAAAGTGCCACGGGGGCCAAAAACATTCAGTACTTC.

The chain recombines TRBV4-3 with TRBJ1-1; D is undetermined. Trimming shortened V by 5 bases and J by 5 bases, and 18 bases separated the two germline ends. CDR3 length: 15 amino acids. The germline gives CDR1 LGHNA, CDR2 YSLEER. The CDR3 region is CASSSRAGSGTEAFF. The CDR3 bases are TGCGCCAGCAGCTCACGGGCCGGGTCGGGGACTGAAGCTTTCTTT.

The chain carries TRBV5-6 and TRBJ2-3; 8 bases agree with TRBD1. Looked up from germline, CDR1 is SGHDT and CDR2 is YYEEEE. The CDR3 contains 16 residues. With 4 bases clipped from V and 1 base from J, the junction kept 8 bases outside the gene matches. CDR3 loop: CASSPQTGDGTDTQYF. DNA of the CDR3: TGTGCCAGCAGCCCTCAGACAGGGGACGGCACAGATACGCAGTATTTT.

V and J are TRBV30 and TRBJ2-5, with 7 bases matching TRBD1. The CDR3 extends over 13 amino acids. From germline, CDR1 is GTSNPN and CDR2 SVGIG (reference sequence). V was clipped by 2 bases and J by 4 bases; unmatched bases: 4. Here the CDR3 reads CAWSKAGGETQYF. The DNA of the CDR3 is TGTGCCTGGAGTAAAGCAGGGGGAGAGACCCAGTACTTC.

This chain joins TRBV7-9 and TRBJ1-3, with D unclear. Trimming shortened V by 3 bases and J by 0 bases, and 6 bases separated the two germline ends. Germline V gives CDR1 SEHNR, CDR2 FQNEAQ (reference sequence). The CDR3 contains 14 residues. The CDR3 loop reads CASSLAGSGNTIYF. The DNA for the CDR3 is TGTGCCAGCAGCTTGGCAGGCTCTGGAAACACCATATATTTT.